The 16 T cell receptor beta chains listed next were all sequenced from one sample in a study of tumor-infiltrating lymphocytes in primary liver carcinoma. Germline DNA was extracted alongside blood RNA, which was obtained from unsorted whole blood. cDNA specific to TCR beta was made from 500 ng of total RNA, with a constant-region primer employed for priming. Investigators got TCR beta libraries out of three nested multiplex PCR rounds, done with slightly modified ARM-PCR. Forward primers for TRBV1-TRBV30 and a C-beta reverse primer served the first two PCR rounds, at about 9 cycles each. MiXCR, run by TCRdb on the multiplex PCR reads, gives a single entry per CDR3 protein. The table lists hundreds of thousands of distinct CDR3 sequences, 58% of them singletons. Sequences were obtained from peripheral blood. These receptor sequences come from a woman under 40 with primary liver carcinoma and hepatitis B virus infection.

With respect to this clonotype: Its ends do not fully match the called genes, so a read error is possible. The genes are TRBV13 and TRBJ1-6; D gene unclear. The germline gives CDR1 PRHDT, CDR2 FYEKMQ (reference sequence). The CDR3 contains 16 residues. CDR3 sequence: CASNLQGSSYKSPLHF. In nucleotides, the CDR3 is TGTGCCAGCAACCTACAAGGGAGCTCCTATAAATCACCGCTCCACTTT.

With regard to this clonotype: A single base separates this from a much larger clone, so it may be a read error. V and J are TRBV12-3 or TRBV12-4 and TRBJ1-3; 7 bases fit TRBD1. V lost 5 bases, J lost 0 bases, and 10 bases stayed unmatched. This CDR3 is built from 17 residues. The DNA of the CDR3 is TGTGCCAGCAGTCCTGCCGGGACAGCCCTCTCTGGAAACACCATATATTTT. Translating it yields CASSPAGTALSGNTIYF.

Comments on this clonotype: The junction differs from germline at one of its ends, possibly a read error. This CDR3 reads CASNLDGGQYEQYF. The CDR3 DNA sequence: TGTGCCAGCAATTTAGACGGGGGGCAGTACGAGCAGTACTTC. The rearrangement uses TRBV12-3 or TRBV12-4 and TRBJ2-7; D might be TRBD2 (7 bases). The CDR3 covers 14 residues.

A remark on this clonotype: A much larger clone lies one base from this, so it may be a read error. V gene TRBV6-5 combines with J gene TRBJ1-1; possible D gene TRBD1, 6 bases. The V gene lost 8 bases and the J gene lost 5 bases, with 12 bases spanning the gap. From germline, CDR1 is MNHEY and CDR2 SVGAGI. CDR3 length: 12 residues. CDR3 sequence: CASGIGGTEAFF. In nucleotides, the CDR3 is TGTGCCAGCGGTATAGGGGGTACTGAAGCTTTCTTT.

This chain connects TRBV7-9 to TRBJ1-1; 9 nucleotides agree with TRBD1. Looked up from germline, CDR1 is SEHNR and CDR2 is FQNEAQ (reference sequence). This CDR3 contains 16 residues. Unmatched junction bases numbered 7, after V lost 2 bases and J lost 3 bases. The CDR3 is CASSLPPQGAHTEAFF. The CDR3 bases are TGTGCCAGCAGCTTACCCCCACAGGGGGCTCACACTGAAGCTTTCTTT.

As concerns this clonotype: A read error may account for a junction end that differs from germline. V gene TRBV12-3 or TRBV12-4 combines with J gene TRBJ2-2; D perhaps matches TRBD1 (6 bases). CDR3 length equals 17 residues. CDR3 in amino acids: CASSRGPDSANTGKLFF. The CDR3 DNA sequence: TGTGCCAGCAGCAGAGGCCCGGACAGCGCGAACACCGGGAAGCTGTTTTTT.

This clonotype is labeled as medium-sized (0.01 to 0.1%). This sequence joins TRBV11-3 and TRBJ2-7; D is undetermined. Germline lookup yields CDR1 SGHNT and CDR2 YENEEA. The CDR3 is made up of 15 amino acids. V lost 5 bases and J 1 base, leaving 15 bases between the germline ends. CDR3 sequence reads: CASSLRPGASYEQYF. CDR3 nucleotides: TGTGCCAGCAGCCTGAGACCGGGCGCTTCCTACGAGCAGTACTTC.

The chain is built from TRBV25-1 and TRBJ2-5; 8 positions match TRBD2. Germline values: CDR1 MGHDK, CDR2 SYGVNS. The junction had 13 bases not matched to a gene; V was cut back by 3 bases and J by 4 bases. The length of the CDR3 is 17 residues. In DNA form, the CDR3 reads TGTGCCAGCAGTGAGGGTAGCGGGGAGTGGTCGACAGAGACCCAGTACTTC. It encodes CASSEGSGEWSTETQYF.

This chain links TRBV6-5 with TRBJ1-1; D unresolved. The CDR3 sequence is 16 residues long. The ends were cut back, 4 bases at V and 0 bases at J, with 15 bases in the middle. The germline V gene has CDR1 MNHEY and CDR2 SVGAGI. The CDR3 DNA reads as TGTGCCAGCAGTTGCCTTGGGGTGGGGATGAACACTGAAGCTTTCTTT. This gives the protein CASSCLGVGMNTEAFF.

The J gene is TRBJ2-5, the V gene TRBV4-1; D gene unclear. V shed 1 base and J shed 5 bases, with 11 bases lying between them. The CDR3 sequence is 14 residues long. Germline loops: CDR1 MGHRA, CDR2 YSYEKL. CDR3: CASSQGRNLETQYF. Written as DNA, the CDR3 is TGCGCCAGCAGCCAAGGGAGAAACCTGGAGACCCAGTACTTC.

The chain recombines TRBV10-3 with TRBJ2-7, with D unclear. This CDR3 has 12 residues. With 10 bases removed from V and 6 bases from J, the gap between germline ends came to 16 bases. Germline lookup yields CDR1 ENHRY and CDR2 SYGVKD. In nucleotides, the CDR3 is TGTGCCACCTCACTATGGATGCCCGAGCAGTACTTC. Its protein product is CATSLWMPEQYF.

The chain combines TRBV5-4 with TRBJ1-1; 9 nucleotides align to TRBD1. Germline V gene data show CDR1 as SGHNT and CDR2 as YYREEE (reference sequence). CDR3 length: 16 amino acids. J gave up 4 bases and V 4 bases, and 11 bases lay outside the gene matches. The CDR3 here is CASSRWTGVRGTEAFF. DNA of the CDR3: TGTGCCAGCAGCAGATGGACAGGGGTAAGAGGCACTGAAGCTTTCTTT.

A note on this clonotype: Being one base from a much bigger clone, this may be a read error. The CDR3 region has the DNA TGTGCCAGCAGTCAGGGTGGGGGCGGCACCGGGGAGCTGATTTTT. Translation: CASSQGGGGTGELIF. The chain carries TRBV12-3 or TRBV12-4 and TRBJ2-2; D perhaps matches TRBD1 (6 bases). The CDR3 consists of 15 residues.

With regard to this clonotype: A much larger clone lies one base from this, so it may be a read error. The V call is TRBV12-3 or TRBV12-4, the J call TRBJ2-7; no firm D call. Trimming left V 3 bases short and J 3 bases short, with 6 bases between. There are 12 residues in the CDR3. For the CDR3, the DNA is TGTGCCAGCAGTTTTTACAACTACGAGCAGTACTTC. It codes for CASSFYNYEQYF.

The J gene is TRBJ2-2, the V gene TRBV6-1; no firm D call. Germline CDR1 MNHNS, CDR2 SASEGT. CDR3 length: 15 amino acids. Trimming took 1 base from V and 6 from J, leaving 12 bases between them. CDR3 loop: CASSEEPKIPGELFF. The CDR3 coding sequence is TGTGCCAGCAGTGAAGAGCCCAAGATACCCGGGGAGCTGTTTTTT.

CDR3 protein: CASSQDRDRDTEAFF. The CDR3 nucleotides are TGCGCCAGCAGCCAAGATAGGGACAGGGACACTGAAGCTTTCTTT. This chain joins TRBV4-1 and TRBJ1-1; 9 bases align to TRBD1. Germline V gene lookup returns CDR1 MGHRA and CDR2 YSYEKL. V was pared by 0 bases and J by 3 bases, with 2 bases of the junction left unmatched. The CDR3 totals 15 residues.